The 2 T cell receptor beta chains listed next were all sequenced from one sample in a study of cytomegalovirus exposure and HLA in healthy donors. PCR amplification relied on 60 Vbeta primers (plus 13 Jbeta primers). The repertoire was sequenced with immunoSEQ multiplex PCR; TCRdb's copy has only in-frame clones and lacks some. The sample contains fewer than 250,000 clones, 70% to 85% of which appear only once. The sequenced material came from PBMCs. Every receptor here comes from a male donor in good health and CMV-seronegative.

The chain is built from TRBV7-2 and TRBJ2-3; TRBD2 might be the D (5 bases). Germline CDR1 is SGHTA and CDR2 is FQGNSA. The CDR3 consists of 15 residues. V was shortened by 1 base and J by 0 bases, with 8 bases between the two germline ends. The CDR3 nucleotides are TGTGCCAGCAGCTTAGGGCGGGCTAGCACAGATACGCAGTATTTT. Translating it yields CASSLGRASTDTQYF.

The V call is TRBV5-4, the J call TRBJ2-1; 10 bases match TRBD2. V trimming: 3 bases; J trimming: 7 bases; junction bases outside the gene matches: 7. Germline V lookup: CDR1 SGHNT, CDR2 YYREEE (reference sequence). The CDR3 consists of 15 residues. The CDR3 sequence is CASSSLAGVENEQFF. The CDR3 coding sequence is TGTGCCAGCAGCTCTCTAGCGGGAGTAGAAAATGAGCAGTTCTTC. The full variable domain, rest sourced from reference TRBV5-4 and TRBJ2-1, is ETGVTQSPTHLIKTRGQQVTLRCSSQSGHNTVSWYQQALGQGPQFIFQYYREEENGRGNFPPRFSGLQFPNYSSELNVNALELDDSALYLCASSSLAGVENEQFFGPGTRLTVL.